One sample yielded the 25 T cell receptor beta chains listed below, sequenced in a study of blood T cell repertoires in COVID-19. Clones were read by immunoSEQ multiplex PCR, and TCRdb kept only the in-frame ones, dropping some. The sample includes 200,000 to 250,000 clones, approximately 84% of them seen just once. Material: PBMCs or T cells enriched from blood (not recorded which). Receptor source: a man aged 40-49 years who had recovered from COVID-19.

This chain connects TRBV28 to TRBJ1-2; 9 bases are a match to TRBD1. J gave up 4 bases and V 5 bases, and 8 bases lay outside the gene matches. Germline values: CDR1 MDHEN, CDR2 SYDVKM. The length of the CDR3 is 15 residues. Here the CDR3 reads CASSPTWDRVYGYTF. CDR3 sequence (DNA): TGTGCCAGCAGTCCAACTTGGGACAGGGTCTATGGCTACACCTTC.

The chain employs TRBV19 and TRBJ2-3, with D maybe TRBD2 (6 bases). The CDR3 length is 15 residues. Germline V gene lookup returns CDR1 LNHDA and CDR2 SQIVND (reference sequence). V was clipped by 2 bases and J by 1 base, with 10 bases between them. The CDR3 DNA follows: TGTGCCAGTAGTATACGACTAGATGGCACAGATACGCAGTATTTT. The encoded protein is CASSIRLDGTDTQYF. Full variable domain (missing parts from reference TRBV19 and TRBJ2-3): DGGITQSPKYLFRKEGQNVTLSCEQNLNHDAMYWYRQDPGQGLRLIYYSQIVNDFQKGDIAEGYSVSREKKESFPLTVTSAQKNPTAFYLCASSIRLDGTDTQYFGPGTRLTVL.

The rearrangement joins TRBV7-8 to TRBJ2-3; maybe TRBD2 (6 bases). The CDR3 contains 15 residues. CDR1 and CDR2 (germline): SGHVS, FQNEAQ. The ends were cut back, 5 bases at V and 2 bases at J, with 14 bases in the middle. CDR3 in DNA: TGTGCCAGCAGCCGCGAGCGGGTGTTCACAGATACGCAGTATTTT. Protein sequence: CASSRERVFTDTQYF. The full variable domain, completed using reference TRBV7-8 and TRBJ2-3, is GAGVSQSPRYKVAKRGQDVALRCDPISGHVSLFWYQQALGQGPEFLTYFQNEAQLDKSGLPSDRFFAERPEGSVSTLKIQRTQQEDSAVYLCASSRERVFTDTQYFGPGTRLTVL.

The genes are TRBV9 and TRBJ2-7, with 8 bases fitting TRBD2. Germline V gives CDR1 SGDLS, CDR2 YYNGEE. CDR3 length: 14 residues. V shed 4 bases and J 5 bases; nucleotides not matched to a gene: 8. This chain's CDR3 is CASSPSGGANEQYF. As DNA, the CDR3 is TGTGCCAGCAGCCCCTCCGGGGGGGCCAACGAGCAGTACTTC.

The rearrangement joins TRBV28 to TRBJ1-5; TRBD1 matches at 9 bases. The CDR3 covers 17 residues. Germline CDR1 reads MDHEN; CDR2 reads SYDVKM. V lost 0 bases to trimming and J lost 2 bases; unmatched junction nucleotides: 5. The CDR3 spells CASSLWGQGIRNQPQHF. The CDR3, as DNA: TGTGCCAGCAGTTTATGGGGACAGGGTATACGCAATCAGCCCCAGCATTTT. The entire variable domain, with the rest obtained from reference TRBV28 and TRBJ1-5, is as follows: DVKVTQSSRYLVKRTGEKVFLECVQDMDHENMFWYRQDPGLGLRLIYFSYDVKMKEKGDIPEGYSVSREKKERFSLILESASTNQTSMYLCASSLWGQGIRNQPQHFGDGTRLSIL.

V usage is TRBV6-5 and J usage is TRBJ1-2; 10 nucleotides line up with TRBD1. The CDR3 totals 15 residues. Germline V gene sequence: CDR1 MNHEY, CDR2 SVGAGI. Unmatched junction bases numbered 3, after V lost 2 bases and J lost 3 bases. CDR3 coding DNA: TGTGCCAGCAGTTACACCGGACAGGGGGACTATGGCTACACCTTC. Amino acid sequence: CASSYTGQGDYGYTF.

This chain connects TRBV7-8 to TRBJ1-5; possible D gene TRBD1, 5 bases. The CDR3 has 15 residues. Germline loops: CDR1 SGHVS, CDR2 FQNEAQ. The V and J ends lost 0 bases and 5 bases respectively, with 11 bases between them. For the CDR3, the DNA is TGTGCCAGCAGCTTAGCGTCAGGGAGGGATCAGCCCCAGCATTTT. The encoded protein is CASSLASGRDQPQHF.

The chain combines TRBV7-2 with TRBJ2-7; 10 bases line up with TRBD2. The CDR3 spans 15 residues. After removal of 3 bases from V and 4 bases from J, the junction contained 6 bases not matched to a gene. Germline V gene sequence: CDR1 SGHTA, CDR2 FQGNSA. In nucleotides, the CDR3 is TGTGCCAGCAGCTTCAGCGGGGGGGCTACGTACGAGCAGTACTTC. Amino acids: CASSFSGGATYEQYF. Full variable domain (rest looked up from reference TRBV7-2 and TRBJ2-7): GAGVSQSPSNKVTEKGKDVELRCDPISGHTALYWYRQSLGQGLEFLIYFQGNSAPDKSGLPSDRFSAERTGGSVSTLTIQRTQQEDSAVYLCASSFSGGATYEQYFGPGTRLTVT.

Written as DNA, the CDR3 is TGCGCCAGCAGGGACAACGGGTTCGAGCAGTACTTC. Its translation is CASRDNGFEQYF. The rearrangement links TRBV5-1 to TRBJ2-7, with a possible D match to TRBD1 (5 bases). Trimming removed 5 bases at V and 6 bases at J, with 12 bases between. The CDR3 consists of 12 residues. The V gene's germline CDR1 is SGHRS and CDR2 YFSETQ. Full variable domain (rest looked up from reference TRBV5-1 and TRBJ2-7): KAGVTQTPRYLIKTRGQQVTLSCSPISGHRSVSWYQQTPGQGLQFLFEYFSETQRNKGNFPGRFSGRQFSNSRSEMNVSTLELGDSALYLCASRDNGFEQYFGPGTRLTVT.

The count of this clone is one. This CDR3 is CASSSDRAYGYTF. The CDR3 DNA follows: TGTGCCAGCAGCTCAGACAGGGCTTATGGCTACACCTTC. The chain is built from TRBV7-9 and TRBJ1-2; 7 nucleotides align to TRBD1. The CDR3 has 13 residues. CDR1 and CDR2 from the germline V gene are SEHNR and FQNEAQ (reference sequence). Trimming at V came to 4 bases and at J to 5 bases, leaving 4 bases not matched to a gene.

The chain employs TRBV4-3 and TRBJ2-1; a possible D gene is TRBD1 (7 bases). The CDR3 runs to 14 residues. Germline loops: CDR1 LGHNA, CDR2 YSLEER. The ends were cut back, 4 bases at V and 4 bases at J, with 11 bases in the middle. CDR3 region: CASSRTGLYNEQFF. CDR3 bases: TGCGCCAGCAGCCGGACAGGACTATACAATGAGCAGTTCTTC.

The chain couples TRBV4-1 to TRBJ2-2, with 12 bases fitting TRBD2. V trimming: 1 base; J trimming: 4 bases; junction bases outside the gene matches: 1. This CDR3 has 16 amino acids. Looked up from germline, CDR1 is MGHRA and CDR2 is YSYEKL. This chain's CDR3 is CASSQGLAGVTGELFF. CDR3 bases: TGCGCCAGCAGCCAAGGACTAGCGGGAGTCACCGGGGAGCTGTTTTTT.

This chain connects TRBV6-4 to TRBJ1-6; 10 bases align to TRBD1. J lost 10 bases, V lost 4 bases, and 4 bases had no gene match. CDR3 length equals 14 residues. Per germline, CDR1 MRHNA and CDR2 SNTAGT. The CDR3 DNA sequence: TGTGCCAGCAGTGGGGACAGGGGCCGATCACCCCTCCACTTT. Its protein product is CASSGDRGRSPLHF.

This clone has only a few counts. V usage is TRBV6-1 and J usage is TRBJ1-5, with unresolved D. Germline lookup yields CDR1 MNHNS and CDR2 SASEGT. Trimming pared 4 bases from V and 0 bases from J, leaving 13 bases between. This CDR3 contains 16 residues. The CDR3 spells CASSAGSGSSNQPQHF. For the CDR3, the DNA is TGTGCCAGCAGTGCTGGTAGTGGGAGTAGCAATCAGCCCCAGCATTTT.

This clone has a handful of counts. The CDR3 DNA follows: TGTGCCAGTAGGCGGGACAGGGAGGAATCACCCCTCCACTTT. Protein: CASRRDREESPLHF. The rearrangement uses TRBV19 and TRBJ1-6; 9 nucleotides agree with TRBD1. Germline trimming cut 6 bases from V and 10 bases from J; bases unmatched to any gene: 7. CDR1 is LNHDA, CDR2 SQIVND, per germline (reference sequence). The CDR3 length is 14 residues.

The V call is TRBV28, the J call TRBJ2-7, with 12 bases aligning to TRBD1. This CDR3 region has 15 residues. CDR1 is MDHEN and CDR2 is SYDVKM in the germline V gene. J was trimmed by 4 bases and V by 6 bases; bases with no gene match: 7. CDR3 loop: CASRQPGQGAYEQYF. The CDR3 DNA follows: TGTGCCAGCAGACAACCGGGACAGGGGGCTTACGAGCAGTACTTC.

The genes are TRBV27 and TRBJ2-7, with D possibly being TRBD1 (5 bases). CDR1 MNHEY and CDR2 SMNVEV come from the germline V gene (reference sequence). The CDR3 loop spans 13 amino acids. The V end lost 3 bases, the J end lost 2 bases, and 8 bases lay between the germline ends. The CDR3 region is CASSLAGPYEQYF. The CDR3 region has the DNA TGTGCCAGCAGTTTGGCAGGGCCCTACGAGCAGTACTTC.

V is TRBV7-8 and J is TRBJ1-4; D is undetermined. The germline V gene encodes CDR1 SGHVS and CDR2 FQNEAQ. The CDR3 has 12 residues. Trimming left V 3 bases short and J 7 bases short, with 6 bases between. The CDR3 sequence is CASSFGFEKLFF. DNA for the CDR3: TGTGCCAGCAGCTTCGGGTTTGAAAAACTGTTTTTT.

This sequence joins TRBV5-8 and TRBJ2-3; TRBD1 matches at 11 bases. The length of the CDR3 is 15 residues. Germline values: CDR1 SGHTS, CDR2 YDEGEE. V was pared by 6 bases and J by 6 bases, with 9 bases of the junction left unmatched. Here the CDR3 reads CASTSGQGDADTQYF. The CDR3 nucleotides are TGTGCCAGCACCTCGGGACAGGGGGACGCTGATACGCAGTATTTT.

The chain links TRBV5-1 to TRBJ2-5, with D possibly matching TRBD2 (6 bases). Germline assignment: CDR1 SGHRS and CDR2 YFSETQ. The CDR3 has 15 amino acids. V was cut by 5 bases and J by 5 bases, with 19 bases left in between. This CDR3 is CASSPTGTGGETQYF. The DNA of the CDR3 is TGCGCCAGCAGTCCTACCGGGACTGGGGGTGAGACCCAGTACTTC. Supplemented by reference TRBV5-1 and TRBJ2-5, the full variable domain reads KAGVTQTPRYLIKTRGQQVTLSCSPISGHRSVSWYQQTPGQGLQFLFEYFSETQRNKGNFPGRFSGRQFSNSRSEMNVSTLELGDSALYLCASSPTGTGGETQYFGPGTRLLVL.

The chain combines TRBV7-9 with TRBJ1-3; no clear D. Germline values: CDR1 SEHNR, CDR2 FQNEAQ (reference sequence). The CDR3 extends over 14 amino acids. V shed 6 bases and J shed 0 bases, with 9 bases lying between them. CDR3 amino acids: CASSPTISGNTIYF. In nucleotides, the CDR3 is TGTGCCAGCAGTCCAACTATCTCTGGAAACACCATATATTTT.

This chain joins TRBV6-5 and TRBJ1-3; 8 bases map to TRBD1. Germline V lookup: CDR1 MNHEY, CDR2 SVGAGI. The CDR3 runs to 13 residues. V shed 5 bases and J 9 bases; nucleotides not matched to a gene: 6. The chain's CDR3 is CASSPRGQATIYF. Here the CDR3 DNA reads TGTGCCAGCAGTCCAAGGGGACAGGCCACCATATATTTT.

This rearrangement joins TRBV5-1 to TRBJ1-2, with 8 bases identical to TRBD1. This CDR3 contains 14 residues. Per the germline V gene, CDR1 is SGHRS and CDR2 is YFSETQ. V was pared by 4 bases and J by 6 bases, with 8 bases of the junction left unmatched. The CDR3 bases are TGCGCCAGCAGCCCGGACAGGGAAATGGATGGCTACACCTTC. Its translation is CASSPDREMDGYTF.

The chain is built from TRBV3-1 (or the pseudogene TRBV3-2) and TRBJ2-5; 10 nucleotides line up with TRBD2. Germline assignment: CDR1 LGHDT and CDR2 YNNKEL (reference sequence). Trimming removed 5 bases from V and 4 bases from J; junction bases left unmatched: 7. This CDR3 has 15 residues. In DNA, the CDR3 is TGTGCCAGCAGCTCCAGCGGGGGGGCCGGAGAGACCCAGTACTTC. Amino acids: CASSSSGGAGETQYF.

The V gene is TRBV25-1, the J gene TRBJ2-3; tentatively, D is TRBD1 (6 bases). CDR1 and CDR2 from the germline V gene are MGHDK and SYGVNS. This CDR3 is built from 15 residues. Trimming removed 4 bases at V and 2 bases at J, with 13 bases between. The CDR3 DNA reads TGTGCCAGCAGTGGCCCGGGACACCCCACAGATACGCAGTATTTT. Translating gives CASSGPGHPTDTQYF.